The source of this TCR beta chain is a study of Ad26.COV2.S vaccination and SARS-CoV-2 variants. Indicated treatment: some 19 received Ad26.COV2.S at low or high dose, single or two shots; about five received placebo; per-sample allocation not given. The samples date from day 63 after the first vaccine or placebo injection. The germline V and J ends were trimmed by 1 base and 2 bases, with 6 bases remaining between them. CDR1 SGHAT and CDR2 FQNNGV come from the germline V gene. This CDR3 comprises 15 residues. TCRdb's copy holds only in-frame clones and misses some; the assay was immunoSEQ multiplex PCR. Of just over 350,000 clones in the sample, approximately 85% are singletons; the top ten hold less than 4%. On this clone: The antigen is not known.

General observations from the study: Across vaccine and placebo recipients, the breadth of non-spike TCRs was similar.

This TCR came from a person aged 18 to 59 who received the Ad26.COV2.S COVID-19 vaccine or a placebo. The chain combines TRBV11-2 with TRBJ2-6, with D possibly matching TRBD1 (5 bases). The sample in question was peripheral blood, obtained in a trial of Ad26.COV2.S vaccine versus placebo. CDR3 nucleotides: TGTGCCAGCAGCTTAGGGACAACTGGGGCCAACGTCCTGACTTTC. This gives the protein CASSLGTTGANVLTF.